The entry below describes one T cell receptor (beta chain). Its antigen is not identified. The table came from immunoSEQ multiplex PCR; TCRdb's copy has only in-frame clones and leaves some out. Here the sample spans about 470,000 clones, around 79% being singletons. The CDR3 has 13 amino acids. Trimming left V 6 bases short and J 3 bases short, with 9 bases between. The V gene's germline CDR1 is KGHSH and CDR2 LQKENI. These data belong to a study of shared clonotypes between healthy human individuals. General study points: The sampled material consisted only of blood, and tissue repertoires are likely to differ.

The origin of this receptor is a woman between 40 and 55 years old in good health. Some clones in this sample may be carry-over from other donors' samples. The chain combines TRBV18 with TRBJ1-3, with D unclear. Material: PBMCs. Here the CDR3 DNA reads TGTGCCAGCTCGCCGGGCTTTGGAAACACCATATATTTT. Protein: CASSPGFGNTIYF.